This T cell receptor beta chain is drawn from a study of breast tumors, draining lymph nodes, adjacent tissues (dated by TCRdb to about 2016). In terms of the full investigation: In breast cancer patients, the study compared the TCR beta repertoires of tumor, adjacent nontumor tissue and axillary lymph nodes. In human breast cancer, the study set out to assess how tumor, surrounding tissue and draining lymph node repertoires relate to one another and whether T cells might be exchanged between them. Paper-wide results and their limitations: Tumor and nontumor tissue repertoires were found to be significantly more similar in luminal-like than in basal-like breast cancer. The data were considered consistent with most tumor T cells being derived from the lymph node and subsequently expanding within tumor tissue. Tumor T-cell repertoires showed less diversity than lymph node repertoires and more diversity than nontumor tissue repertoires, and tumor T-cell repertoires showed preferential V and J gene usage. The study presented the conclusion that tumor T cells originate in lymph nodes as consistent with a hypothesis, not as something directly demonstrated.

This clonotype was seen repeatedly, ten times or more. Its antigen is still unknown. Within one base of it there is no much larger clone, and no base qualities were kept. Sequenced using an Illumina HiSeq 2000. Multiplex PCR amplification was used to generate the TCR beta chain libraries. The amplified TCR beta chain products were analyzed by high-throughput sequencing. Through fastp at Q25 and MiXCR, TCRdb rebuilt clones from the public reads, retaining in-frame beta chains. Entries that share a CDR3 protein sequence are merged under the most common genes and DNA. This sample comprises tens of thousands of distinct CDR3 sequences, under 55% of them detected only once. The ten largest clonotypes hold about 11% of the sample. The receptor was isolated from a female donor with breast cancer. Some clones in this sample may be carry-over from other donors' samples. Source material: breast tumor tissue.

The bases read TGCAGTGCTAGAGATTGGGGAACAGACTATGGCTACACCTTC. Its amino acids are CSARDWGTDYGYTF. This receptor chain uses TRBV20-1 and TRBJ1-2; confidence is insufficient to name the D gene. CDR1 and CDR2 are read off the germline V gene (reference sequence) as DFQATT and SNEGSKA. The CDR3 sequence holds 14 residues, the cysteine and phenylalanine included. CDR3 DNA is the only sequence kept; it has 42 bases, read in frame from the first base. The germline ends are 11 bases apart after V is trimmed by 0 bases and J by 3 bases.